The next 23 T cell receptor beta chains were all read from a single sample in a study of CD8 T cells in ankylosing spondylitis. TCRdb re-called the 5' RACE reads with MiXCR, one entry per CDR3 protein. Of 200,000 or so distinct CDR3 sequences listed, about 26% are singletons. The source material was blood, either unsorted or a sorted T cell fraction (not recorded which). The receptors were sampled from a male donor with ankylosing spondylitis or in good health (not recorded which).

This clonotype was seen ten or more times. The chain employs TRBV6-5 and TRBJ1-2, with 8 bases aligning to TRBD1. The CDR3 loop spans 16 amino acids. Germline V lookup: CDR1 MNHEY, CDR2 SVGAGI. With V trimmed by 2 bases and J by 2 bases, 7 bases remained unmatched. CDR3 amino acids: CASSYTQGARNYGYTF. In DNA, the CDR3 is TGTGCCAGCAGTTACACGCAGGGGGCGCGGAACTATGGCTACACCTTC.

This clonotype was recorded many times. This sequence joins TRBV28 and TRBJ2-2; D unclear. The CDR3 spans 12 residues. V lost 5 bases to trimming and J lost 9 bases, with 10 bases between them. The germline CDR1 and CDR2 sequences are MDHEN and SYDVKM. The CDR3 nucleotides are TGTGCCAGCAGTCCCGCCTGGTGGGAGCTGTTTTTT. Translating it yields CASSPAWWELFF. The whole variable domain, filled in from reference TRBV28 and TRBJ2-2, reads DVKVTQSSRYLVKRTGEKVFLECVQDMDHENMFWYRQDPGLGLRLIYFSYDVKMKEKGDIPEGYSVSREKKERFSLILESASTNQTSMYLCASSPAWWELFFGEGSRLTVL.

This clonotype occurred many times. The V call is TRBV5-5, the J call TRBJ2-7; D gene unclear. Trimming removed 1 base from V and 0 bases from J, with 8 bases in between. Germline V gives CDR1 SGHKS, CDR2 YYEKEE (reference sequence). The length of the CDR3 is 14 residues. The CDR3, as DNA: TGTGCCAGCAGCTTGACGGTGATCTCCTACGAGCAGTACTTC. Amino acids: CASSLTVISYEQYF.

V and J are TRBV10-3 and TRBJ2-7; D is perhaps TRBD1 (5 bases). Germline CDR1 ENHRY, CDR2 SYGVKD. V lost 1 base and J lost 6, with 16 bases in between. The CDR3 extends over 15 amino acids. The CDR3 DNA follows: TGTGCCATCAGTGAGTTGCGTGACAGAAGGGTCGAGCAGTACTTC. It yields the protein CAISELRDRRVEQYF.

The chain's CDR3 is CSASYELPRSKTQYF. CDR3 sequence (DNA): TGCAGTGCTAGTTATGAACTACCCAGATCGAAGACCCAGTACTTC. This sequence joins TRBV20-1 and TRBJ2-5; D uncertain. Trimming took 3 bases from V and 6 from J, leaving 20 bases between them. Germline CDR1 is DFQATT and CDR2 is SNEGSKA (reference sequence). The CDR3 extends over 15 amino acids.

This clonotype was seen repeatedly, ten times or more. J is TRBJ2-7 and V is TRBV7-2; 11 positions agree with TRBD1. V lost 3 bases to trimming and J lost 2 bases; unmatched junction nucleotides: 6. Germline values: CDR1 SGHTA, CDR2 FQGNSA. The CDR3 extends over 16 amino acids. In nucleotides, the CDR3 is TGTGCCAGCAGCTTCCTTGGGGGACAGGGGGCCTACGAGCAGTACTTC. It encodes CASSFLGGQGAYEQYF.

The genes are TRBV7-2 and TRBJ2-3; 7 bases are shared with TRBD2. Germline CDR1 reads SGHTA; CDR2 reads FQGNSA. The trim removed 4 bases at V and 2 bases at J, leaving 6 bases unmatched. The CDR3 loop spans 15 amino acids. CDR3 amino acids: CASSSTGTNTDTQYF. CDR3 DNA sequence: TGTGCCAGCAGCTCAACCGGGACTAACACAGATACGCAGTATTTT. The entire variable domain, with the rest obtained from reference TRBV7-2 and TRBJ2-3, is as follows: GAGVSQSPSNKVTEKGKDVELRCDPISGHTALYWYRQSLGQGLEFLIYFQGNSAPDKSGLPSDRFSAERTGGSVSTLTIQRTQQEDSAVYLCASSSTGTNTDTQYFGPGTRLTVL.

This chain joins TRBV9 and TRBJ2-7; 7 bases map to TRBD2. The ends lost 2 bases at V and 3 bases at J; junction bases unmatched: 17. CDR1 and CDR2 (germline): SGDLS, YYNGEE. This CDR3 contains 18 residues. The CDR3 nucleotides are TGTGCCAGCAGCGTGGGGGGGAGCGGAGCGGGACTCCTCTACGAGCAGTACTTC. Protein product: CASSVGGSGAGLLYEQYF.

This clonotype has a count of ten or more. The CDR3 DNA sequence: TGCAGTGCCCCAAGGGAGGGAGAGACCCAGTACTTC. As protein: CSAPREGETQYF. This chain uses TRBV20-1 with TRBJ2-5; 7 positions agree with TRBD2. With V trimmed by 6 bases and J by 4 bases, 5 bases remained unmatched. The CDR3 runs 12 residues. Germline lookup yields CDR1 DFQATT and CDR2 SNEGSKA (reference sequence).

The sample holds a few counts of this clonotype. V and J are TRBV6-1 and TRBJ2-5; no clear D. The CDR3 has 11 amino acids. Germline values: CDR1 MNHNS, CDR2 SASEGT. V dropped 5 bases and J dropped 5 bases, with 6 bases sitting between them. Here the CDR3 DNA reads TGTGCCAGCAGTATGCCGGAGACCCAGTACTTC. It codes for CASSMPETQYF.

This chain links TRBV20-1 with TRBJ2-1, with a possible D match to TRBD1 (5 bases). This CDR3 is built from 14 residues. CDR1 and CDR2 (germline): DFQATT, SNEGSKA (reference sequence). Trimming shortened V by 5 bases and J by 6 bases, and 17 bases separated the two germline ends. The CDR3 bases are TGCAGTGCTCGACAGTTAAGCTTCACCAATGAGCAGTTCTTC. Protein: CSARQLSFTNEQFF.

There are many counts of this clonotype. The chain has TRBV10-1 and TRBJ2-1; no reliable D call. There are 13 residues in the CDR3. Germline CDR1 and CDR2: WNHNN and SYGVQD (reference sequence). Trimming pared 3 bases from V and 6 bases from J, leaving 9 bases between. This chain's CDR3 is CASSDLVSNEQFF. As DNA, the CDR3 is TGCGCCAGCAGTGATTTGGTCAGCAATGAGCAGTTCTTC.

This rearrangement joins TRBV7-2 to TRBJ1-3; D is uncertain. V lost 5 bases, J lost 0 bases, and 5 bases lay in between. Germline V gene lookup returns CDR1 SGHTA and CDR2 FQGNSA. This CDR3 contains 13 residues. CDR3 in DNA: TGTGCCAGCAGCCTCAACTCTGGAAACACCATATATTTT. It is translated as CASSLNSGNTIYF.

In this sample, this clonotype turned up many times. DNA for the CDR3: TGCAGTGCTGACCCCGGGAGGCGTTCCTACGAGCAGTACTTC. Amino acids: CSADPGRRSYEQYF. The V call is TRBV20-1, the J call TRBJ2-7; 7 bases agree with TRBD2. The germline V gene has CDR1 DFQATT and CDR2 SNEGSKA (reference sequence). This CDR3 is built from 14 residues. The trim removed 5 bases at V and 1 base at J, leaving 8 bases unmatched.

This clonotype was counted at least ten times. The chain joins TRBV12-3 or TRBV12-4 to TRBJ1-4, with D possibly being TRBD1 (5 bases). The V and J ends lost 5 bases and 5 bases respectively, with 12 bases between them. This CDR3 is 14 amino acids long. The CDR3 nucleotides read TGTGCCAGCAGTGCAGCAGGGTCCAATGAAAAACTGTTTTTT. This gives the protein CASSAAGSNEKLFF.

The chain uses TRBV7-2 and TRBJ2-1; 11 bases match TRBD2. CDR3 length: 16 amino acids. With 5 bases clipped from V and 4 bases from J, the junction kept 7 bases outside the gene matches. Germline V lookup: CDR1 SGHTA, CDR2 FQGNSA. CDR3 DNA sequence: TGTGCCAGCAGCCCGGCCGGGACTAGCGGATACAATGAGCAGTTCTTC. This gives the protein CASSPAGTSGYNEQFF.

This clonotype was counted a few times. J is TRBJ2-7 and V is TRBV20-1; no reliable D call. V lost 3 bases to trimming and J lost 1 base, with 10 bases between them. The CDR3 contains 13 residues. Looked up from germline, CDR1 is DFQATT and CDR2 is SNEGSKA (reference sequence). The CDR3: CSASLAVSYEQYF. In DNA, the CDR3 is TGCAGTGCTAGCCTTGCTGTTTCCTACGAGCAGTACTTC.

This clonotype was picked up many times. The genes are TRBV20-1 and TRBJ2-3, with D possibly being TRBD1 or TRBD2 (5 bases each). The ends were cut back, 5 bases at V and 3 bases at J, with 18 bases in the middle. Germline loops: CDR1 DFQATT, CDR2 SNEGSKA (reference sequence). This CDR3 is 15 amino acids long. The DNA for the CDR3 is TGCAGTGCTCGAACACTAGGGGCCTTTACAGATACGCAGTATTTT. This gives the protein CSARTLGAFTDTQYF.

Note on this clonotype: A much larger clonotype is one base distant, so this may be a read error. The V call is TRBV7-2, the J call TRBJ2-3; D might be TRBD1 or TRBD2, each matching 5 bases. This CDR3 is 14 amino acids long. Germline V gives CDR1 SGHTA, CDR2 FQGNSA. Trimming shortened V by 4 bases and J by 8 bases, and 16 bases separated the two germline ends. DNA for the CDR3: TGTGCCAGCAGCTACCGACGGGATGGGGCTACGCAGTATTTT. Its protein is CASSYRRDGATQYF.

This clonotype was seen at least ten times. This chain joins TRBV5-1 and TRBJ1-1; no clear D. Germline-derived CDR1 and CDR2 are SGHRS and YFSETQ. The germline V and J ends were trimmed by 2 bases and 4 bases, with 15 bases remaining between them. The CDR3 consists of 15 residues. The CDR3 bases are TGCGCCAGCAGCTTATCAGGAGGGATCGGCACTGAAGCTTTCTTT. Residues: CASSLSGGIGTEAFF.

At least ten counts were recorded for this clonotype. This rearrangement joins TRBV11-2 to TRBJ2-3; 13 positions agree with TRBD2. There are 20 residues in the CDR3. Germline trimming cut 6 bases from V and 2 bases from J; bases unmatched to any gene: 17. The germline CDR1 and CDR2 sequences are SGHAT and FQNNGV. DNA for the CDR3: TGTGCCAGCAGGGATACTAGCGGGAGGGCCGTAGGTGCAATCACAGATACGCAGTATTTT. Translated, it gives CASRDTSGRAVGAITDTQYF. Supplemented by reference TRBV11-2 and TRBJ2-3, the full variable domain reads EAGVAQSPRYKIIEKRQSVAFWCNPISGHATLYWYQQILGQGPKLLIQFQNNGVVDDSQLPKDRFSAERLKGVDSTLKIQPAKLEDSAVYLCASRDTSGRAVGAITDTQYFGPGTRLTVL.

CDR3 sequence reads: CASTDSNKYSQYF. CDR3 DNA sequence: TGTGCCAGCACAGACTCTAATAAGTATTCGCAGTATTTT. J is TRBJ2-3 and V is TRBV6-1, with D uncertain. Per the germline V gene, CDR1 is MNHNS and CDR2 is SASEGT. The CDR3 runs 13 residues. V was pared by 7 bases and J by 10 bases, with 18 bases between.

The chain is built from TRBV5-1 and TRBJ2-1, with 7 bases aligning to TRBD2. Germline lookup yields CDR1 SGHRS and CDR2 YFSETQ. The CDR3 runs to 13 residues. V dropped 1 base and J dropped 10; count of bases not matched to a gene: 5. Here the CDR3 reads CASSLSGGLEQFF. In DNA, the CDR3 is TGCGCCAGCAGCTTGTCGGGAGGTTTGGAGCAGTTCTTC.